This record covers a single T cell receptor (beta chain). Its target is unknown. Data came from immunoSEQ multiplex PCR; TCRdb stores just in-frame clones and leaves some out. This repertoire shows roughly 93,000 clones, almost 90% found once; its top ten account for about 25%. The sample belongs to a study of T cell responses to AZD1222 COVID-19 vaccine. Notes on the study in general: AZD1222 recipients seropositive at baseline numbered only six or seven.

Sequenced here: peripheral blood, sampled on day 0 of AZD1222 vaccination. The TCR was taken from an adult in good health.

The CDR3 is CASSSHGELFF. Written as DNA, the CDR3 is TGCGCCAGCAGTTCCCACGGGGAGCTGTTTTTT. This chain uses TRBV5-1 with TRBJ2-2, with D hard to call. The length of the CDR3 is 11 residues. Trimming removed 5 bases from V and 7 bases from J, with 6 bases in between. CDR1 and CDR2 from the germline V gene are SGHRS and YFSETQ.